One and the same sample provided the 15 T cell receptor beta chains below, sequenced in a study of blood T cells in healthy people across ages. For the second PCR, which ran for about 6 to 11 cycles, a sample-barcoded 5' primer and a J-beta primer mix were used. One entry per CDR3 protein, called by TCRdb with MiXCR from the 5' RACE reads. The sample holds 1.5 million to 2 million distinct CDR3 sequences, roughly 43% seen once. Sequencing used blood. The receptors were sampled from a human donor in good health.

A few counts support this clonotype. V usage is TRBV5-1 and J usage is TRBJ2-7; 12 bases are a match to TRBD1. Trimming took 5 bases from V and 5 from J; bases not matched to a gene: 11. Germline assignment: CDR1 SGHRS and CDR2 YFSETQ. This CDR3 comprises 16 residues. In nucleotides, the CDR3 is TGCGCCAGCAGGAAAGAGGCCGGGACAGGGGGCCACGAGCAGTACTTC. The encoded protein is CASRKEAGTGGHEQYF.

The CDR3 loop reads CASSQDLSGVAYTF. For the CDR3, the DNA is TGTGCCAGCAGCCAAGATCTTTCAGGGGTTGCCTACACCTTC. The chain links TRBV3-1 to TRBJ1-2; TRBD1 is a possible D gene (6 bases). Germline-derived CDR1 and CDR2 are LGHDT and YNNKEL (reference sequence). The CDR3 has 14 amino acids. The V and J ends lost 0 bases and 10 bases respectively, with 15 bases between them.

This clonotype showed up just a few times. The V gene is TRBV7-9, the J gene TRBJ2-1, with 11 bases that match TRBD2. Looked up from germline, CDR1 is SEHNR and CDR2 is FQNEAQ (reference sequence). Germline trimming cut 5 bases from V and 6 bases from J; bases unmatched to any gene: 6. The CDR3 spans 15 residues. The CDR3 loop reads CASSTGTSGSNEQFF. The DNA for the CDR3 is TGTGCCAGCAGCACCGGGACTAGCGGATCCAATGAGCAGTTCTTC. Based on the CDR3 plus reference TRBV7-9 and TRBJ2-1, the full variable domain is DTGVSQNPRHKITKRGQNVTFRCDPISEHNRLYWYRQTLGQGPEFLTYFQNEAQLEKSRLLSDRFSAERPKGSFSTLEIQRTEQGDSAMYLCASSTGTSGSNEQFFGPGTRLTVL.

The chain employs TRBV3-1 and TRBJ1-2; D not resolved. The CDR3 consists of 13 residues. V shed 0 bases and J shed 8 bases, with 10 bases lying between them. Germline CDR1 reads LGHDT; CDR2 reads YNNKEL (reference sequence). CDR3 amino acids: CASSQDMGWGYTF. The CDR3 coding sequence is TGTGCCAGCAGCCAAGATATGGGTTGGGGCTACACCTTC. The entire variable domain, with the rest obtained from reference TRBV3-1 and TRBJ1-2, is as follows: DTAVSQTPKYLVTQMGNDKSIKCEQNLGHDTMYWYKQDSKKFLKIMFSYNNKELIINETVPNRFSPKSPDKAHLNLHINSLELGDSAVYFCASSQDMGWGYTFGSGTRLTVV.

This clonotype was recorded a few times. The V call is TRBV7-2, the J call TRBJ1-1, with 7 positions matching TRBD1. V trimming: 4 bases; J trimming: 6 bases; junction bases outside the gene matches: 8. The CDR3 contains 14 residues. Per the germline V gene, CDR1 is SGHTA and CDR2 is FQGNSA. The CDR3 region is CASSWATGMAEAFF. In DNA, the CDR3 is TGTGCCAGCAGCTGGGCGACAGGGATGGCTGAAGCTTTCTTT. The full variable domain, completed using reference TRBV7-2 and TRBJ1-1, is GAGVSQSPSNKVTEKGKDVELRCDPISGHTALYWYRQSLGQGLEFLIYFQGNSAPDKSGLPSDRFSAERTGGSVSTLTIQRTQQEDSAVYLCASSWATGMAEAFFGQGTRLTVV.

V usage is TRBV20-1 and J usage is TRBJ1-4; the D is unclear. V was trimmed by 3 bases and J by 7 bases, leaving 9 bases between them. This CDR3 contains 12 residues. CDR1 and CDR2 (germline): DFQATT, SNEGSKA (reference sequence). CDR3 residues: CSASWGIEKLFF. The CDR3 bases are TGCAGTGCTAGTTGGGGTATTGAAAAACTGTTTTTT.

About this clonotype itself: One junction end disagrees with the germline gene, perhaps due to a read error. The chain has TRBV6-1 and TRBJ1-2; the D gene is possibly TRBD1 (6 bases). Germline V lookup: CDR1 MNHNS, CDR2 SASEGT. The CDR3 length is 14 residues. The CDR3 DNA sequence: TGTGCCAGCAGTCTACAGGGACGGTCCTATAGCTACACCTTC. It translates to CASSLQGRSYSYTF.

This clonotype was observed a few times. The chain couples TRBV29-1 to TRBJ2-5; D uncertain. Trimming took off 6 bases at V and 7 bases at J, with 12 bases between the two ends. CDR3 length: 11 residues. The germline CDR1 and CDR2 sequences are SQVTM and ANQGSEA. DNA for the CDR3: TGCAGCGTCGACCAATTGGGGACCCAGTACTTC. It translates to CSVDQLGTQYF.

The gene calls are TRBV10-3 and TRBJ2-2; tentatively, D is TRBD1 or TRBD2 (5 bases each). From germline, CDR1 is ENHRY and CDR2 SYGVKD. Trimming removed 8 bases at V and 0 bases at J, with 10 bases between. The CDR3 is 14 residues long. The CDR3 DNA is TGTGCCATCGGGACGGAGACGAACACCGGGGAGCTGTTTTTT. Translated, it gives CAIGTETNTGELFF.

The chain carries TRBV29-1 and TRBJ2-3, with D possibly being TRBD1 or TRBD2 (5 bases each). CDR3 length equals 15 residues. Germline V gene lookup returns CDR1 SQVTM and CDR2 ANQGSEA. V lost 7 bases and J lost 2, with 19 bases in between. CDR3 amino acids: CSGVKAGTLTDTQYF. As DNA, the CDR3 is TGCAGCGGAGTAAAGGCAGGGACCCTCACAGATACGCAGTATTTT.

This clonotype was detected a few times. The CDR3 region has the DNA TGCAGTGCTAGACCAAACGGGGGCACCTACGAGCAGTACTTC. It yields the protein CSARPNGGTYEQYF. The V and J genes are TRBV20-1 and TRBJ2-7; tentatively, D is TRBD1 or TRBD2 (6 bases each). Trimming left V 2 bases short and J 2 bases short, with 13 bases between. There are 14 residues in the CDR3. Germline lookup yields CDR1 DFQATT and CDR2 SNEGSKA (reference sequence).

The rearrangement links TRBV7-2 to TRBJ1-2, with a weak D call TRBD1 (6 bases). V gave up 5 bases and J gave up 8 bases, with 12 bases separating them. In germline, CDR1 is SGHTA, CDR2 FQGNSA. CDR3 length: 12 amino acids. The CDR3 reads CASSLMRGGYTF. In nucleotides, the CDR3 is TGTGCCAGCAGCCTAATGAGGGGGGGCTACACCTTC.

V is TRBV7-6 and J is TRBJ1-2; 8 bases fit TRBD1. This CDR3 region has 14 residues. Trimming at V came to 1 base and at J to 8 bases, leaving 6 bases not matched to a gene. Germline CDR1 reads SGHVS; CDR2 reads FNYEAQ. The CDR3 DNA reads as TGTGCCAGCAGCTTAGGGACAGGGTCGAGCGGCTACACCTTC. Translating it yields CASSLGTGSSGYTF. Combining the CDR3 with reference TRBV7-6 and TRBJ1-2 gives the whole variable domain GAGVSQSPRYKVTKRGQDVALRCDPISGHVSLYWYRQALGQGPEFLTYFNYEAQQDKSGLPNDRFSAERPEGSISTLTIQRTEQRDSAMYRCASSLGTGSSGYTFGSGTRLTVV.

The V gene is TRBV2, the J gene TRBJ1-2; 11 bases align to TRBD1. The CDR3 loop spans 15 amino acids. CDR1 is SNHLY, CDR2 FYNNEI, per germline. After removal of 4 bases from V and 7 bases from J, the junction contained 8 bases not matched to a gene. The CDR3: CASSARTGGDFGYTF. The DNA of the CDR3 is TGTGCCAGCAGTGCGAGGACAGGGGGCGACTTTGGCTACACCTTC. Full variable domain (outside the CDR3, taken from reference TRBV2 and TRBJ1-2): EPEVTQTPSHQVTQMGQEVILRCVPISNHLYFYWYRQILGQKVEFLVSFYNNEISEKSEIFDDQFSVERPDGSNFTLKIRSTKLEDSAMYFCASSARTGGDFGYTFGSGTRLTVV.

The chain couples TRBV4-2 to TRBJ1-1, with a weak D call TRBD1 (5 bases). The CDR3 covers 13 residues. Trimming removed 8 bases from V and 1 base from J, with 11 bases in between. Germline values: CDR1 LGHNA, CDR2 YNFKEQ. The CDR3 loop is CASCRDRNTEAFF. The CDR3 nucleotides read TGTGCCAGCTGCCGCGACAGGAACACTGAAGCTTTCTTT.